Following are 29 T cell receptor beta chains from one sample sequenced in a study of Ad26.COV2.S vaccination and SARS-CoV-2 variants. Specified treatment: some 20 received Ad26.COV2.S at low or high dose, single or two shots; several received placebo; per-sample allocation not given. After the first vaccine or placebo injection, samples were drawn on day 63. Sequenced by immunoSEQ multiplex PCR; TCRdb stores in-frame clones only, minus some. The sample shows about 320,000 clones, 85% to 90% of them seen only once. Sequenced here: peripheral blood, sampled in a trial of Ad26.COV2.S vaccine versus placebo. All receptors come from a person aged 18-65 years who received the Ad26.COV2.S COVID-19 vaccine or a placebo.

Comments on this clone: Other nucleotide sequences in the sample specify the same CDR3. The DNA for the CDR3 is TGTGCCAGCAGCCTTGGGACAGGGGGCACAGATACGCAGTATTTT. This codes for CASSLGTGGTDTQYF. This chain connects TRBV6-5 to TRBJ2-3; TRBD1 matches at 10 bases. This CDR3 comprises 15 residues. Germline V gene lookup returns CDR1 MNHEY and CDR2 SVGAGI. V lost 6 bases and J lost 1; bases outside the gene matches: 4.

This clone is a singleton in its sample. The chain recombines TRBV4-1 with TRBJ2-7, with 8 bases matching TRBD1. There are 20 residues in the CDR3. Trimming at V came to 0 bases and at J to 2 bases, leaving 18 bases not matched to a gene. Germline V gives CDR1 MGHRA, CDR2 YSYEKL. CDR3 DNA: TGCGCCAGCAGCCAAGATCGGGGGACAGGTGCGCTCCCGGGAGCCTACGAGCAGTACGTC. Its translation is CASSQDRGTGALPGAYEQYV.

The CDR3 DNA is TGTGCCAGCAGTGCGACAGGGTTCGTCGATCAGCCCCAGCATTTT. This codes for CASSATGFVDQPQHF. This chain links TRBV9 with TRBJ1-5; 7 bases match TRBD1. Germline assignment: CDR1 SGDLS and CDR2 YYNGEE. There are 15 residues in the CDR3. J was trimmed by 5 bases and V by 5 bases; bases with no gene match: 10.

The chain carries TRBV10-3 and TRBJ1-1, with TRBD1 identical over 10 bases. The germline gives CDR1 ENHRY, CDR2 SYGVKD. This CDR3 comprises 13 residues. With V trimmed by 9 bases and J by 4 bases, 5 bases remained unmatched. CDR3 in DNA: TGTGCCATTCGGACAGGGGGAAGCACTGAAGCTTTCTTT. Encoded protein: CAIRTGGSTEAFF.

The chain employs TRBV18 and TRBJ1-6; D gene uncertain. In germline, CDR1 is KGHSH, CDR2 LQKENI. This CDR3 has 15 residues. The ends were cut back, 6 bases at V and 7 bases at J, with 16 bases in the middle. The CDR3 bases are TGTGCCAGCTCCGAAAGTGGCCTTTTCAATTCACCCCTCCACTTT. Protein sequence: CASSESGLFNSPLHF.

The V and J genes are TRBV12-3 or TRBV12-4 and TRBJ2-2; the D is unclear. The CDR3 is 13 amino acids. V lost 4 bases and J lost 2, with 5 bases in between. CDR3 region: CASSWVNTGELFF. CDR3 DNA: TGTGCCAGCAGTTGGGTAAACACCGGGGAGCTGTTTTTT.

J is TRBJ2-5 and V is TRBV6-2 or TRBV6-3, with D maybe TRBD1 (6 bases). CDR1 and CDR2 from the germline V gene are MNHEY and SVGEGT. Trimming cost V 2 bases and J 5 bases, with 12 bases left between them. There are 14 residues in the CDR3. CDR3 sequence: CASSYVIRGETQYF. For the CDR3, the DNA is TGTGCCAGCAGTTACGTTATCAGGGGTGAGACCCAGTACTTC.

The gene calls are TRBV9 and TRBJ2-5, with a weak D call TRBD2 (6 bases). Trimming stripped 1 base from V and 0 bases from J, with 10 bases between. The germline gives CDR1 SGDLS, CDR2 YYNGEE. There are 15 residues in the CDR3. The CDR3: CASSVSRDYQETQYF. The CDR3 DNA is TGTGCCAGCAGCGTAAGCCGGGACTACCAAGAGACCCAGTACTTC.

J is TRBJ2-5 and V is TRBV27; D uncertain. Trimming stripped 3 bases from V and 4 bases from J, with 9 bases between. CDR1 is MNHEY, CDR2 SMNVEV, per germline (reference sequence). The CDR3 loop spans 13 amino acids. The chain's CDR3 is CASSLWSGETQYF. The DNA for the CDR3 is TGTGCCAGCAGTTTGTGGTCGGGAGAGACCCAGTACTTC.

The chain combines TRBV19 with TRBJ1-1; 9 bases are a match to TRBD1. Germline assignment: CDR1 LNHDA and CDR2 SQIVND (reference sequence). V lost 5 bases and J lost 5; bases outside the gene matches: 9. This CDR3 is built from 15 residues. The CDR3 DNA follows: TGTGCCAGTAGTGATCCGGGACAGGGATGGACTGAAGCTTTCTTT. Protein: CASSDPGQGWTEAFF.

The chain is built from TRBV7-9 and TRBJ2-7, with TRBD1 matching 9 bases. This CDR3 is 15 amino acids long. V was pared by 5 bases and J by 5 bases, with 10 bases of the junction left unmatched. Germline CDR1 and CDR2: SEHNR and FQNEAQ (reference sequence). The CDR3 DNA follows: TGTGCCAGCAGCCCCAATGACAGGGGGGCCCACGAGCAGTACGTC. It specifies CASSPNDRGAHEQYV.

The chain joins TRBV10-1 to TRBJ2-7; D possibly matches TRBD1 or TRBD2 (5 bases each). CDR1 and CDR2 (germline): WNHNN, SYGVQD (reference sequence). Trimming stripped 4 bases from V and 3 bases from J, with 10 bases between. The CDR3 totals 13 residues. CDR3 nucleotide sequence: TGCGCCAGCAGTGGGGACCCCCTCTACGAGCAGTACTTC. Translated: CASSGDPLYEQYF.

This clone has only one observation. V and J are TRBV29-1 and TRBJ1-1; TRBD1 matches 8 bases. The CDR3 length is 12 residues. The ends lost 8 bases at V and 5 bases at J; junction bases unmatched: 7. The V gene's germline CDR1 is SQVTM and CDR2 ANQGSEA. This CDR3 is CSLQGARTEAFF. CDR3 DNA sequence: TGCAGCCTGCAGGGGGCGCGAACTGAAGCTTTCTTT.

The V call is TRBV30, the J call TRBJ2-3; 12 nucleotides align to TRBD2. Trimming took 7 bases from V and 0 from J; bases not matched to a gene: 8. CDR1 is GTSNPN, CDR2 SVGIG, per germline (reference sequence). This CDR3 has 16 residues. The CDR3 protein is CAYLAGGIISTDTQYF. The CDR3 nucleotides are TGTGCCTACCTAGCGGGGGGGATAATCAGCACAGATACGCAGTATTTT.

V is TRBV10-3 and J is TRBJ1-2; 7 bases line up with TRBD1. Germline lookup yields CDR1 ENHRY and CDR2 SYGVKD. CDR3 length: 14 residues. V shed 6 bases, J shed 3 bases, and the junction held 7 bases outside the gene matches. The CDR3 is CAIRDDRVDYGYTF. CDR3 DNA sequence: TGTGCCATCAGGGACGACAGGGTAGACTATGGCTACACCTTC.

The rearrangement uses TRBV9 and TRBJ1-1, with TRBD1 identical over 7 bases. This CDR3 contains 17 residues. In germline, CDR1 is SGDLS, CDR2 YYNGEE. The J segment lost 1 base and the V segment lost 4 bases, leaving 13 bases of the junction unmatched. Here the CDR3 reads CASSTSTGTASNTEAFF. The CDR3 DNA sequence: TGTGCCAGCAGCACCTCCACTGGGACAGCCTCGAACACTGAAGCTTTCTTT.

The chain couples TRBV6-2 or TRBV6-3 to TRBJ2-1; the D gene is possibly TRBD2 (6 bases). The V gene lost 4 bases and the J gene lost 5 bases, with 9 bases spanning the gap. This CDR3 has 13 residues. Germline V gene lookup returns CDR1 MNHEY and CDR2 SVGEGT. CDR3: CASSSTRHNEQFF. For the CDR3, the DNA is TGTGCCAGCAGTTCGACTAGACACAATGAGCAGTTCTTC.

A note on this clone: This specimen includes other DNA sequences encoding the same CDR3. The V call is TRBV5-4, the J call TRBJ1-2, with unresolved D. This CDR3 is 12 amino acids long. V shed 0 bases and J shed 3 bases, with 3 bases lying between them. Germline V gives CDR1 SGHNT, CDR2 YYREEE (reference sequence). CDR3: CASSLGDYGYTF. Here the CDR3 DNA reads TGTGCCAGCAGCTTGGGCGACTATGGCTACACCTTC. The full variable domain, with the rest looked up from reference TRBV5-4 and TRBJ1-2, is ETGVTQSPTHLIKTRGQQVTLRCSSQSGHNTVSWYQQALGQGPQFIFQYYREEENGRGNFPPRFSGLQFPNYSSELNVNALELDDSALYLCASSLGDYGYTFGSGTRLTVV.

This sequence joins TRBV4-3 and TRBJ2-1; 8 nucleotides line up with TRBD2. V lost 5 bases to trimming and J lost 6 bases; unmatched junction nucleotides: 9. Germline loops: CDR1 LGHNA, CDR2 YSLEER. This CDR3 contains 15 residues. The CDR3 DNA follows: TGCGCCAGCAGCAACGGGGGGGGCAGACTCAATGAGCAGTTCTTC. It translates to CASSNGGGRLNEQFF.

The chain recombines TRBV6-2 or TRBV6-3 with TRBJ1-1; 9 positions agree with TRBD1. This CDR3 has 16 residues. CDR1 is MNHEY, CDR2 SVGEGT, per germline. With 6 bases clipped from V and 5 bases from J, the junction kept 13 bases outside the gene matches. The CDR3: CASRPPPGQGGTEAFF. In DNA form, the CDR3 reads TGTGCCAGCAGGCCTCCTCCGGGACAGGGCGGTACTGAAGCTTTCTTT.

The count of this clone is one. The chain couples TRBV19 to TRBJ1-3; no clear D. This CDR3 contains 13 residues. V lost 6 bases and J lost 1, with 7 bases in between. Germline V gives CDR1 LNHDA, CDR2 SQIVND (reference sequence). For the CDR3, the DNA is TGTGCCAGTAGGGGCCTTTCTGGAAACACCATATATTTT. Residues: CASRGLSGNTIYF.

The chain has TRBV10-3 and TRBJ1-2; the D is unclear. The CDR3 runs 12 residues. CDR1 and CDR2 from the germline V gene are ENHRY and SYGVKD. V lost 0 bases, J lost 4 bases, and 3 bases lay in between. The CDR3 region has the DNA TGTGCCATCAGTGAGTCGGGCTATGGCTACACCTTC. Translated, it gives CAISESGYGYTF.

This clone was recorded only once. The chain joins TRBV27 to TRBJ1-2; TRBD1 matches 8 bases. Germline loops: CDR1 MNHEY, CDR2 SMNVEV (reference sequence). Losses at the gene ends were 5 bases for V and 4 bases for J; bases not matched to a gene: 12. The CDR3 totals 16 residues. CDR3 nucleotide sequence: TGTGCCAGCAGTCACGCCCCCGGACAGGGTGCCTATGGCTACACCTTC. Amino acid sequence: CASSHAPGQGAYGYTF.

This clone was counted only a few times. The CDR3, as DNA: TGTGCCAGCAAAAAGGCTCTGAACACTGAAGCTTTCTTT. Its translation: CASKKALNTEAFF. J is TRBJ1-1 and V is TRBV7-3, with D unresolved. Germline V gene data show CDR1 as SGHTA and CDR2 as FQGTGA. The length of the CDR3 is 13 residues. The V and J ends lost 7 bases and 0 bases respectively, with 9 bases between them.

V usage is TRBV29-1 and J usage is TRBJ1-1; a possible D gene is TRBD1 (5 bases). This CDR3 contains 14 residues. V lost 1 base and J lost 3, with 12 bases in between. Germline V gives CDR1 SQVTM, CDR2 ANQGSEA. The CDR3 loop reads CSVEGPGGDTEAFF. The CDR3 nucleotides read TGCAGCGTTGAAGGGCCGGGGGGGGACACTGAAGCTTTCTTT.

This chain uses TRBV7-2 with TRBJ1-2; D remains unclear. CDR1 and CDR2 from the germline V gene are SGHTA and FQGNSA. This CDR3 has 13 residues. Trimming took off 1 base at V and 8 bases at J, with 11 bases between the two ends. The CDR3 sequence is CASSLDGVSGYTF. CDR3 nucleotide sequence: TGTGCCAGCAGCTTAGACGGGGTTAGCGGCTACACCTTC. Drawing the rest from reference TRBV7-2 and TRBJ1-2, the complete variable domain is GAGVSQSPSNKVTEKGKDVELRCDPISGHTALYWYRQSLGQGLEFLIYFQGNSAPDKSGLPSDRFSAERTGGSVSTLTIQRTQQEDSAVYLCASSLDGVSGYTFGSGTRLTVV.

This chain links TRBV28 with TRBJ1-4, with D hard to call. The V end lost 5 bases, the J end lost 5 bases, and 3 bases lay between the germline ends. The germline CDR1 and CDR2 sequences are MDHEN and SYDVKM. The CDR3 contains 11 residues. DNA for the CDR3: TGTGCCAGCAGTGAAAATGAAAAACTGTTTTTT. Residues: CASSENEKLFF.

In this sample, this clone turned up a few times. As DNA, the CDR3 is TGTGCCAGCAGCTCAACGCTGAACACTGAAGCTTTCTTT. Protein sequence: CASSSTLNTEAFF. This rearrangement joins TRBV7-9 to TRBJ1-1; D is uncertain. Trimming removed 4 bases at V and 0 bases at J, with 6 bases between. CDR1 SEHNR and CDR2 FQNEAQ come from the germline V gene (reference sequence). This CDR3 is 13 amino acids long.

The V gene is TRBV4-3, the J gene TRBJ1-1; D unclear. Germline assignment: CDR1 LGHNA and CDR2 YSLEER. The ends were cut back, 0 bases at V and 3 bases at J, with 14 bases in the middle. The CDR3 consists of 16 residues. The CDR3 DNA sequence: TGCGCCAGCAGCCAAGATCTAGGAAACGGGGACACTGAAGCTTTCTTT. It encodes CASSQDLGNGDTEAFF.